This T cell receptor beta chain stems from a study of cytomegalovirus exposure and HLA in healthy donors. 60 Vbeta and 13 Jbeta primers were used in PCR. Clones were read by immunoSEQ multiplex PCR, and TCRdb kept only the in-frame ones, dropping some. Among under 130,000 clones, around four fifths were seen once, and the ten largest hold around 1.2%. The CDR3 is 12 amino acids. CDR1 and CDR2 from the germline V gene are SEHNR and FQNEAQ (reference sequence). Trimming took off 7 bases at V and 3 bases at J, with 9 bases between the two ends. The origin of this receptor is a man aged 30 to 45 in good health and CMV-seronegative. Sequenced input: PBMCs. The rearrangement joins TRBV7-9 to TRBJ1-1; maybe TRBD1 (5 bases). This CDR3 reads CASTTGDTEAFF. The CDR3 DNA follows: TGTGCCAGCACCACGGGGGACACTGAAGCTTTCTTT.